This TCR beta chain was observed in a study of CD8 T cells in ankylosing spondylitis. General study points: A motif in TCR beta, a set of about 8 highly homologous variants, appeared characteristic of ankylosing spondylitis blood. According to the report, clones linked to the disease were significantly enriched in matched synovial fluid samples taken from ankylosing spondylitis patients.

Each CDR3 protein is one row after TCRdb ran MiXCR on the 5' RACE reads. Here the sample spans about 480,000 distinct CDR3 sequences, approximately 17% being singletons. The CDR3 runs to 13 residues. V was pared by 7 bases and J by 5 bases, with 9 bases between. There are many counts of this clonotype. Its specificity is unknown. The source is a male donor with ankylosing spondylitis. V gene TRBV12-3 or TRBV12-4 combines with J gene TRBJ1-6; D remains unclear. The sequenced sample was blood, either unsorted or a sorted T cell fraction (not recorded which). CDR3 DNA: TGTGCCAGCAAACAGAGTGATAATTCACCCCTCCACTTT. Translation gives CASKQSDNSPLHF.